This T cell receptor (beta chain) stems from a study of T cell responses to AZD1222 COVID-19 vaccine. Study conclusions and caveats: Targets within unmutated variant regions were reportedly found for nearly half of spike-specific TCRs.

Worth noting for this clone: Its antigen remains unknown.

Only in-frame clones appear in the TCRdb table, and some are missing; sequencing was by immunoSEQ multiplex PCR. The sample carries about 120,000 clones, about 85% recorded once. Germline loops: CDR1 SGHTA, CDR2 FQGNSA. This CDR3 has 14 amino acids. V lost 2 bases, J lost 5 bases, and 12 bases lay in between. Sequences were derived from peripheral blood, sampled 28 days after the second AZD1222 dose. This TCR was sampled from an adult who received the AZD1222 COVID-19 vaccine. This chain links TRBV7-2 with TRBJ2-5; perhaps TRBD1 as D (5 bases). The CDR3 region has the DNA TGTGCCAGCAGCTTAAATAGGGGTGGGGAGACCCAGTACTTC. It yields the protein CASSLNRGGETQYF. The full variable domain, in which reference TRBV7-2 and TRBJ2-5 provide the parts outside the CDR3, is GAGVSQSPSNKVTEKGKDVELRCDPISGHTALYWYRQSLGQGLEFLIYFQGNSAPDKSGLPSDRFSAERTGGSVSTLTIQRTQQEDSAVYLCASSLNRGGETQYFGPGTRLLVL.